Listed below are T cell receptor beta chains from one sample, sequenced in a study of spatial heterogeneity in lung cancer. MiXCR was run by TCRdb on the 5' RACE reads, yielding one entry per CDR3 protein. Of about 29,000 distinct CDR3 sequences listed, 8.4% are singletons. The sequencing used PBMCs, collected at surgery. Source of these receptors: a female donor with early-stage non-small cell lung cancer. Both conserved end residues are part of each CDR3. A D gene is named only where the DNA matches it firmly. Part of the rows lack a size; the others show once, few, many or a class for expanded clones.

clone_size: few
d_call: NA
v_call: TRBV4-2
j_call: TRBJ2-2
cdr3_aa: CASSQEVFGSNTGELFF
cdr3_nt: TGTGCCAGCAGCCAAGAGGTCTTCGGGTCAAACACCGGGGAGCTGTTTTTT

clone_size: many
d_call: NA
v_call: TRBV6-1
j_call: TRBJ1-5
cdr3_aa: CASRGGHSNQPQHF
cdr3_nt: TGTGCCAGCAGAGGGGGACATAGCAATCAGCCCCAGCATTTT

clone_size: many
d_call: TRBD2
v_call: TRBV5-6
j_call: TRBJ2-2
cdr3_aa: CASSPLLGGSVTGELFF
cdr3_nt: TGTGCCAGCAGCCCCCTACTGGGCGGGAGCGTCACCGGGGAGCTGTTTTTT

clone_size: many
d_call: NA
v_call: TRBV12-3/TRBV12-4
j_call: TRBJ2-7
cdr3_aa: CASSPPGAPYEQYF
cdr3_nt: TGTGCCAGCAGTCCACCAGGGGCCCCCTACGAGCAGTACTTC

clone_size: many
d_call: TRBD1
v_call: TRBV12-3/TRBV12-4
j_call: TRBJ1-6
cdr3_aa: CASSLGTGRSPLHF
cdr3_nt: TGTGCCAGCAGTCTCGGGACAGGGCGTTCACCCCTCCACTTT

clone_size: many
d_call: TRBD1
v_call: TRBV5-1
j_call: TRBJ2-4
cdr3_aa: CASSSTGSVAKNIQYF
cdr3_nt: TGCGCCAGCAGCTCGACAGGGTCGGTAGCCAAAAACATTCAGTACTTC

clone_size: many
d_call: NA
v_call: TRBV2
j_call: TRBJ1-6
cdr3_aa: CASSADYGNSPLHF
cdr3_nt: TGTGCCAGCAGTGCGGATTACGGGAATTCACCCCTCCACTTT

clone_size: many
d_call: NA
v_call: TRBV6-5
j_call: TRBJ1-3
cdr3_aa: CASTNRGAGNTIYF
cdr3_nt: TGTGCCAGCACCAACCGGGGAGCTGGAAACACCATATATTTT

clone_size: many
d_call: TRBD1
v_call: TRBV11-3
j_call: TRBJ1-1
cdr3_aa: CASRGDRGLGTEAFF
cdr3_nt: TGTGCCAGCAGGGGGGACAGGGGGTTAGGTACTGAAGCTTTCTTT

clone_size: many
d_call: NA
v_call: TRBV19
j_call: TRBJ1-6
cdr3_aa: CASSTAGPSSYNSPLHF
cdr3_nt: TGTGCCAGTAGCACCGCTGGGCCGAGCTCCTATAATTCACCCCTCCACTTT

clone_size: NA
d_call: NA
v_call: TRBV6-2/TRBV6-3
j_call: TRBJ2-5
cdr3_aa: CASDDDGTQYF
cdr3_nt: TGTGCCAGCGACGACGATGGAACCCAGTACTTC

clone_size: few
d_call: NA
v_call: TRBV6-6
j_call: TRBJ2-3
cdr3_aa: CAGRAAMGTDTQYF
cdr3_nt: TGTGCCGGACGGGCGGCGATGGGCACAGATACGCAGTATTTT

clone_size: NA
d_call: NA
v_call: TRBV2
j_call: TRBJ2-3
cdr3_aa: CASLAEVVAAKTDTQYF
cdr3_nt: TGTGCCAGTCTGGCAGAGGTGGTAGCGGCGAAGACAGATACGCAGTATTTT

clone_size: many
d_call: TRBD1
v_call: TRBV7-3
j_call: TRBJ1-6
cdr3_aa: CASSSQGGNSPLHF
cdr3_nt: TGTGCCAGCAGCTCACAGGGGGGGAATTCACCCCTCCACTTT

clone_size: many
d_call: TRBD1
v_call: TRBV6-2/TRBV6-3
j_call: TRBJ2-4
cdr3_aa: CASTRTGRQNIQYF
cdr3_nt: TGTGCCAGCACCCGGACAGGGCGGCAAAACATTCAGTACTTC

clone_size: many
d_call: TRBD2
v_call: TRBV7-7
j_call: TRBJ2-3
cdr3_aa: CASSKGLADTDTQYF
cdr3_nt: TGTGCTAGCAGCAAGGGACTAGCGGACACAGATACGCAGTATTTT

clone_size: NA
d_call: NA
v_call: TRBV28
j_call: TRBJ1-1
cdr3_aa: CASHRRTQAFF
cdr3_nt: TGTGCCAGCCACAGGAGGACCCAAGCTTTCTTT

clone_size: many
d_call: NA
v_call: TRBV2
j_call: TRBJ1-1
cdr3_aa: CASSGQSSPEAFF
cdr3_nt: TGTGCCAGCAGTGGACAGTCTTCGCCTGAAGCTTTCTTT

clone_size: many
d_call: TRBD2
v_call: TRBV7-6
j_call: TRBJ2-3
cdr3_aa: CASSLATGGPGLAPDTQYF
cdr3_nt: TGTGCCAGCAGCTTAGCGACCGGGGGACCGGGACTAGCGCCAGATACGCAGTATTTT

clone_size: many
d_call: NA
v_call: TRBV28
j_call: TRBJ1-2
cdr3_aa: CASSLEQGLRYTF
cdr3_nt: TGTGCCAGCAGTTTAGAACAGGGCCTCCGCTACACCTTC

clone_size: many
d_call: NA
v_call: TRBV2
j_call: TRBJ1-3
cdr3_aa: CASRSGTFSGNTIYF
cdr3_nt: TGTGCCAGCAGATCCGGGACATTCTCTGGAAACACCATATATTTT

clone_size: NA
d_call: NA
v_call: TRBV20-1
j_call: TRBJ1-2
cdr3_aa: CSARDRTAYYGYTF
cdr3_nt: TGCAGTGCTAGAGATAGGACCGCGTACTATGGCTACACCTTC

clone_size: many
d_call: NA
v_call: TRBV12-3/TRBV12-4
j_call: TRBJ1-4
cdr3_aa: CASSPGTRNEKLFF
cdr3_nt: TGTGCCAGCAGTCCCGGGACAAGGAATGAAAAACTGTTTTTT

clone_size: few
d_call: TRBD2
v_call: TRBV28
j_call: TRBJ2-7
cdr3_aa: CASSFTSGSPPSYEQYF
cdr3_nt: TGTGCCAGCAGTTTTACTAGCGGGAGTCCACCCTCCTACGAGCAGTACTTC

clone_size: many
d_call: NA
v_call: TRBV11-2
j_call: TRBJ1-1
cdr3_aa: CASSLGDTEAFF
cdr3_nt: TGTGCCAGCAGCTTAGGGGACACTGAAGCTTTCTTT

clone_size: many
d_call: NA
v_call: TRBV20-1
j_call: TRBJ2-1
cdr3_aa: CSARERSSVSGNEQFF
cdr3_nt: TGCAGTGCTAGAGAGCGGTCTAGCGTTTCTGGTAATGAGCAGTTCTTC

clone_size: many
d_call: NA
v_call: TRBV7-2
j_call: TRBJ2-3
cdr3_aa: CASTPPGGRTYTQYF
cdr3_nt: TGTGCCAGCACCCCCCCAGGAGGGCGCACATATACGCAGTATTTT

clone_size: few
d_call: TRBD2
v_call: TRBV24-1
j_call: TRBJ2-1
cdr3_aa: CATSPGLARGDGQFF
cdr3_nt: TGTGCCACCAGCCCGGGACTAGCAAGAGGGGATGGGCAGTTCTTC

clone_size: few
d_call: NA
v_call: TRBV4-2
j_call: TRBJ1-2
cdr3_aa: CASSPMRPTYGYTF
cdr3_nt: TGTGCCAGCAGCCCCATGAGACCGACCTATGGCTACACCTTC

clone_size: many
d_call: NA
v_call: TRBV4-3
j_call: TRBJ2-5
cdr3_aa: CASSQEKGLGTQYF
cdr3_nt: TGCGCCAGCAGCCAAGAAAAGGGGCTGGGGACCCAGTACTTC

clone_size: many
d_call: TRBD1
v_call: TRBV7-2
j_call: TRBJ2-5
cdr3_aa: CASSHKSGQGARETQYF
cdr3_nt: TGTGCCAGCAGCCACAAATCAGGACAGGGGGCAAGGGAGACCCAGTACTTC

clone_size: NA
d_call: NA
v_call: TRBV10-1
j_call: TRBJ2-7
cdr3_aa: CASSESGYEQYF
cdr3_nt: TGCGCCAGCAGTGAGTCCGGTTATGAGCAGTACTTC

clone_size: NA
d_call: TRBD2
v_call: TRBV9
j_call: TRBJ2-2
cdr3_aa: CASSPGTSGNTGEPFF
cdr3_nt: TGTGCCAGCAGCCCAGGGACTAGCGGAAACACCGGGGAGCCGTTTTTT

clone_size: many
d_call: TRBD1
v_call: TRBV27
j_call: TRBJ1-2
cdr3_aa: CASGTGGGYTF
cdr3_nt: TGTGCCAGCGGGACAGGGGGCGGCTACACCTTC

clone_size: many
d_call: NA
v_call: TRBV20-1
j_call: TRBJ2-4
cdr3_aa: CSARRSGKALDIQYF
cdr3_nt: TGCAGTGCTAGACGCTCAGGGAAGGCCTTGGACATTCAGTACTTC

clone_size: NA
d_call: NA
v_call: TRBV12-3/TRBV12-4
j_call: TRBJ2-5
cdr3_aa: CASSEGPQGSETQYF
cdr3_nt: TGTGCCAGCAGCGAGGGGCCACAGGGATCAGAGACCCAGTACTTC

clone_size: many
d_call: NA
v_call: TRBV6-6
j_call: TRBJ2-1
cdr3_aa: CASSYRLEGWLPSNEQFF
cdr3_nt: TGTGCCAGCAGTTACCGGTTGGAGGGGTGGCTCCCCTCCAATGAGCAGTTCTTC

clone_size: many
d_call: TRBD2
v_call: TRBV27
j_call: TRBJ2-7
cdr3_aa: CASSLRSGLAGGPVNYEQYF
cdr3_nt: TGTGCCAGCAGTTTACGCTCGGGACTAGCGGGAGGGCCGGTGAACTACGAGCAGTACTTC

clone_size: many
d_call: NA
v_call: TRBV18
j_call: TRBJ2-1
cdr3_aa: CASSSGSLPYNEQFF
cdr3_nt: TGTGCCAGCTCATCGGGCAGTTTACCCTACAATGAGCAGTTCTTC

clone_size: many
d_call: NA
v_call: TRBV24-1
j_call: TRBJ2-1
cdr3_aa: CATSDRMGVNEQFF
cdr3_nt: TGTGCCACCAGTGATCGAATGGGGGTCAATGAGCAGTTCTTC

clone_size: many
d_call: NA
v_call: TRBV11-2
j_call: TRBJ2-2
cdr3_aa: CASSSRDRGTGELFF
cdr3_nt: TGTGCCAGCAGCTCGCGGGACAGAGGCACCGGGGAGCTGTTTTTT

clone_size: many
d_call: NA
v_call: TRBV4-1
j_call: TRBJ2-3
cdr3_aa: CASSQAPWRGQVADTQYF
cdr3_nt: TGCGCCAGCAGCCAAGCCCCTTGGAGGGGTCAAGTAGCAGATACGCAGTATTTT

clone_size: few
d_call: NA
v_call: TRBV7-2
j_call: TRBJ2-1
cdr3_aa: CASSLYAATVRNLNEQFF
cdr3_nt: TGTGCCAGCAGCTTATACGCCGCGACAGTCCGAAATCTTAATGAGCAGTTCTTC

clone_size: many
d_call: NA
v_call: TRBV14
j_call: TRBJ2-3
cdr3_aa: CASSQVRTDTQYF
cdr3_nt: TGTGCCAGCAGCCAGGTCCGCACAGATACGCAGTATTTT

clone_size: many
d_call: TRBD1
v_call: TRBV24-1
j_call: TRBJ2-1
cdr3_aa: CATSDSGTVKQFF
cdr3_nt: TGTGCCACCAGTGACTCCGGGACAGTAAAGCAGTTCTTC

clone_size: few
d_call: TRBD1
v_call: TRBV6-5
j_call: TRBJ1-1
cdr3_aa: CASRPGQVLGNTEAFF
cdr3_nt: TGTGCCAGCAGGCCGGGACAGGTTTTGGGGAACACTGAAGCTTTCTTT

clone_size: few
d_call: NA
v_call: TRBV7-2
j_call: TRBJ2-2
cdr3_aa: CASSLRGTGELFF
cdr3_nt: TGTGCCAGCAGCTTAAGGGGCACCGGGGAGCTGTTTTTT

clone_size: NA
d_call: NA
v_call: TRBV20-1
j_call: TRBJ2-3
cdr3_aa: CSDRSEDTQYF
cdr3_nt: TGCAGTGACCGCAGTGAGGATACGCAGTATTTT